Here is one T cell receptor (beta chain) with its context. V lost 5 bases to trimming and J lost 1 base; unmatched junction nucleotides: 13. Germline V gene lookup returns CDR1 MDHEN and CDR2 SYDVKM. This CDR3 region has 20 residues. TCRdb recomputed calls from the RT-PCR reads with MiXCR, one row per CDR3 protein. The sample carries hundreds of thousands of distinct CDR3 sequences, 13% to 15% recorded once. The chain joins TRBV28 to TRBJ2-3; TRBD2 matches 15 bases. The clonotype comes from a female donor in good health, serving as a healthy control. Sequencing was performed on memory CD4+ T cells from blood. The CDR3 coding sequence is TGTGCCAGCAGTCGGGTGATCGGGACTAGCGGGAGGATGGGCACAGATACGCAGTATTTT. This translates into CASSRVIGTSGRMGTDTQYF.